These T cell receptor beta chains were read from a single sample in a study of CD8+ T cells in alopecia areata. The protocol was immunoSEQ multiplex PCR, while the TCRdb copy is restricted to in-frame clones and leaves out a portion. The sample contains 180,000 or so clones, less than 80% of which appear only once. The sequencing used CD8+ T cells sorted from blood, collected at week 0. The receptor source for this set is a human donor with alopecia areata. The conserved cysteine and the conserved F or W are not part of the CDR3 here. Part of the rows lack a size; the others show once, few, many or a class for expanded clones.

>TRBV15|once|TRBJ2-5
ATSRQGAKETQY
>TRBV5-6|.|TRBJ2-1
ASSWGTSNEQF
>TRBV5-6|.|TRBJ2-3
ASSFRGQHTDTQY
>TRBV30|.|TRBJ2-1
AWSVVSYNEQF
>TRBV6-5|.|TRBJ2-1
ASSYGNEQF
>TRBV2|.|TRBJ2-7
ASSENPSGGDEQY
>TRBV2|.|TRBJ2-2
ASSEVGRSNTGELF
>TRBV11-3|.|TRBJ2-7
ASSSLAGVIEQY
>TRBV30|.|TRBJ1-6
AWSPGLFNSPLH
>TRBV7-9|.|TRBJ2-5
ASSWVAKETQY
>TRBV25-1|.|TRBJ2-7
ASSEQGTYEQY
>TRBV5-1|once|TRBJ2-2
ASSEPPAGGTGELF
>TRBV6-5|.|TRBJ2-1
ASSTTGDSQF
>TRBV29-1|.|TRBJ2-7
SVDGGTGGYEQY
>TRBV29-1|.|TRBJ1-4
SVEELDNSVANEKLF
>TRBV4-2|.|TRBJ2-2
ASSQVGGVTGELF
>TRBV5-6|.|TRBJ2-7
ASSPGTGNEQY
>TRBV5-6|.|TRBJ2-1
ASSPGPSSYNEQF
>TRBV27|.|TRBJ1-5
ASSFGGPNQPQH
>TRBV5-1|.|TRBJ2-7
ASSLSTGIYEQY
>TRBV2|few|TRBJ1-6
ASSFVGQRNSPLH
>TRBV5-1|few|TRBJ2-6
ASANGRDSGANVLT
>TRBV6-5|once|TRBJ2-7
ASSPVEGDSYEQY
>TRBV7-8|.|TRBJ2-3
ASSLRTASTDTQY
>TRBV5-8|.|TRBJ2-7
ASSFRHSIYEQY
>TRBV9|few|TRBJ2-1
ASENNEQF
>TRBV6-4|.|TRBJ2-2
ASSETGDTGELF
>TRBV30|once|TRBJ2-7
AYVPRDRATYEQY
>TRBV14|once|TRBJ2-1
ASSQGPPQRGFNEQF
>TRBV6-5|.|TRBJ2-1
ASSYTDRGEQF
>TRBV11-1|.|TRBJ2-3
ASGKAGTTTDTQY
>TRBV7-9|.|TRBJ1-2
ASSSPGPLKGYT
>TRBV7-9|.|TRBJ2-7
AIRWGYEQY
>TRBV7-9|few|TRBJ2-1
ASSSRKGSTYSSYNEQF
>TRBV2|.|TRBJ1-4
ASTPGGREKLF
>TRBV27|.|TRBJ2-5
ASSLSRGPQETQY
>TRBV13|.|TRBJ2-1
ASSSTGRASGGVSSYNEQF
>TRBV5-1|.|TRBJ1-1
ASSLRTRGMNTEAF
>TRBV6-5|.|TRBJ1-4
ASSSPTGSPQLF
>TRBV29-1|.|TRBJ2-3
SVEGQDRGSTDTQY
>TRBV7-9|.|TRBJ2-1
ASSLAGTSANEQF
>TRBV29-1|.|TRBJ2-5
SVTKETQY
>TRBV4-1|.|TRBJ1-5
ASSQETDNSNQPQH
>TRBV7-9|.|TRBJ2-7
ASSLGGAEQY
>TRBV15|.|TRBJ1-5
ATSADSDPQPQH
>TRBV9|.|TRBJ1-1
ASSIRTGETEAF
>TRBV19|.|.
ASSMGTADEQY
>TRBV7-8|.|TRBJ2-5
ASSLGPDSQETQY